The 13 T cell receptor beta chains presented below share a single source sample, sequenced in a study of T cell responses to AZD1222 COVID-19 vaccine. Sequencing used immunoSEQ multiplex PCR; TCRdb keeps in-frame clones, though not all of them. The data show 150,000 to 200,000 clones, with around 93% seen just once and 7% to 9.5% held by the top ten. Material: peripheral blood, obtained on day 0 of AZD1222 vaccination. Receptors were obtained from an adult in good health.

The chain recombines TRBV7-8 with TRBJ1-1, with 9 positions matching TRBD1. The CDR3 is 15 residues long. The J segment lost 2 bases and the V segment lost 5 bases, leaving 6 bases of the junction unmatched. Germline V gene lookup returns CDR1 SGHVS and CDR2 FQNEAQ. CDR3 region: CASSQGTGTNTEAFF. The CDR3 region has the DNA TGTGCCAGCAGCCAAGGGACAGGGACTAACACTGAAGCTTTCTTT.

V and J are TRBV12-3 or TRBV12-4 and TRBJ1-5; the D gene is possibly TRBD1 (6 bases). V gave up 7 bases and J gave up 2 bases, with 9 bases separating them. The CDR3 totals 13 residues. CDR3 region: CASTQGGNQPQHF. The CDR3 DNA sequence: TGTGCCAGCACACAGGGTGGCAATCAGCCCCAGCATTTT.

The CDR3 nucleotides read TGTGCCAGCAGTTACTCACACGCCGGGGAGCTGTTTTTT. The encoded protein is CASSYSHAGELFF. V is TRBV6-5 and J is TRBJ2-2; D remains unclear. V was clipped by 0 bases and J by 6 bases, with 5 bases between them. Germline assignment: CDR1 MNHEY and CDR2 SVGAGI. The CDR3 covers 13 residues.

The CDR3 sequence: CASSKTGTTILNTGELFF. CDR3 nucleotide sequence: TGTGCCAGTAGCAAGACCGGGACAACTATACTGAACACCGGGGAGCTGTTTTTT. V and J are TRBV19 and TRBJ2-2, with D possibly TRBD1 on 6 matching bases. Germline lookup yields CDR1 LNHDA and CDR2 SQIVND (reference sequence). Trimming removed 6 bases at V and 1 base at J, with 21 bases between. The CDR3 runs 18 residues.

V and J are TRBV6-5 and TRBJ1-2; D remains unclear. The CDR3 is 13 amino acids. The germline V and J ends were trimmed by 4 bases and 8 bases, with 14 bases remaining between them. The germline V gene encodes CDR1 MNHEY and CDR2 SVGAGI. CDR3 residues: CASSFLGEWGYTF. CDR3 bases: TGTGCCAGCAGTTTCCTAGGAGAATGGGGCTACACCTTC.

The V and J genes are TRBV9 and TRBJ2-1; D is unresolved. CDR1 SGDLS and CDR2 YYNGEE come from the germline V gene. V was trimmed by 0 bases and J by 9 bases, leaving 16 bases between them. CDR3 length equals 15 residues. The CDR3 region has the DNA TGTGCCAGCAGCGTAGCTTTAGGTGGGCGTGCTGAGCAGTTCTTC. Amino acid sequence: CASSVALGGRAEQFF.

The chain is built from TRBV23-1 and TRBJ2-1; TRBD1 might be the D (5 bases). TRBV23-1 is placed among ORFs of uncertain function. V was shortened by 6 bases and J by 14 bases, with 17 bases between the two germline ends. The CDR3 is 12 residues long. The CDR3 loop is CASRDLDTPEFF. In DNA form, the CDR3 reads TGCGCCAGCAGAGATTTGGACACTCCGGAGTTCTTC.

The CDR3 region is CASSLLGRNYGYTF. In nucleotides, the CDR3 is TGTGCCAGCAGCTTACTTGGCCGGAACTATGGCTACACCTTC. This chain uses TRBV7-9 with TRBJ1-2; D not certain. The CDR3 spans 14 residues. The ends were cut back, 2 bases at V and 2 bases at J, with 9 bases in the middle. Germline V CDR1 and CDR2: SEHNR, FQNEAQ (reference sequence).

The chain recombines TRBV11-3 with TRBJ1-6, with a weak D call TRBD1 (5 bases). This CDR3 is built from 14 residues. V lost 5 bases to trimming and J lost 8 bases, with 13 bases between them. Germline values: CDR1 SGHNT, CDR2 YENEEA. The CDR3 nucleotides read TGTGCCAGCAGCCCCCAGGGAAGTGATTCACCCCTCCACTTT. The encoded protein is CASSPQGSDSPLHF.

This chain links TRBV7-9 with TRBJ1-1, with D unclear. In germline, CDR1 is SEHNR, CDR2 FQNEAQ (reference sequence). Trimming left V 10 bases short and J 4 bases short, with 16 bases between. The CDR3 sequence is 13 residues long. This CDR3 reads CATQQLAGTEAFF. Here the CDR3 DNA reads TGTGCCACCCAGCAGCTCGCGGGCACTGAAGCTTTCTTT.

The chain recombines TRBV6-1 with TRBJ2-3, with 11 bases lining up with TRBD1. With 4 bases clipped from V and 3 bases from J, the junction kept 6 bases outside the gene matches. This CDR3 region has 16 residues. The V gene's germline CDR1 is MNHNS and CDR2 SASEGT. CDR3 protein: CASSAWTGGLTDTQYF. CDR3 bases: TGTGCCAGCAGTGCCTGGACAGGGGGCTTGACAGATACGCAGTATTTT.

The gene calls are TRBV4-2 and TRBJ1-6; D call uncertain. Germline CDR1 LGHNA, CDR2 YNFKEQ. The CDR3 is 16 amino acids. V was shortened by 1 base and J by 14 bases, with 21 bases between the two germline ends. The chain's CDR3 is CASSQGPVFPQVALHF. CDR3 DNA: TGTGCCAGCAGCCAAGGCCCGGTATTCCCCCAGGTGGCCCTCCACTTT.

The chain recombines TRBV3-1 (or the pseudogene TRBV3-2) with TRBJ1-2; D perhaps matches TRBD1 (5 bases). CDR3 length equals 12 residues. Germline V gene lookup returns CDR1 LGHDT and CDR2 YNNKEL (reference sequence). Trimming removed 3 bases at V and 13 bases at J, with 15 bases between. In nucleotides, the CDR3 is TGTGCCAGCAGCCAGGGACTGGGGTCGGGCACCTTC. Translated: CASSQGLGSGTF.